The rows below give T cell receptor beta chains drawn from one sample of a study of shared clonotypes between healthy human individuals. This table comes from immunoSEQ multiplex PCR, and its TCRdb copy is limited to in-frame clones, with some not included. Among about 2,100,000 clones, about 92% were seen once, and the ten largest hold roughly 1.7%. The sequencing sample was made of naive CD8+ T cells from PBMCs. The receptors shown here come from a man in his late teens or twenties in good health. Some clones in this sample may be carry-over from other donors' samples. CDR3s include the opening cysteine and the closing phenylalanine or tryptophan. The D gene is left open where the match is weak. The size entry is marked missing in some rows and otherwise reads once, few, many or a size class.

J: TRBJ1-3; V: TRBV4-1; D: NA; size: once; CDR3: CASSQEGQGGNTIYF; DNA: TGCGCCAGCAGCCAAGAGGGGCAGGGAGGAAACACCATATATTTT
J: TRBJ2-7; V: TRBV6-1; D: TRBD2; size: NA; CDR3: CASIEGLAGVSYEQYF; DNA: TGTGCCAGCATTGAAGGACTAGCGGGAGTCTCCTACGAGCAGTACTTC
J: TRBJ2-1; V: TRBV29-1; D: NA; size: NA; CDR3: CSVGRQAVYNEQFF; DNA: TGCAGCGTTGGCCGGCAGGCGGTCTACAATGAGCAGTTCTTC
J: TRBJ2-7; V: TRBV11-2; D: NA; size: NA; CDR3: CASSLGAFNEQYF; DNA: TGTGCCAGCAGCTTAGGGGCGTTCAACGAGCAGTACTTC
J: TRBJ2-7; V: TRBV21-1; D: NA; size: NA; CDR3: CASSKVRLAGGPYEQYF; DNA: TGTGCCAGCAGCAAAGTGCGCCTAGCGGGAGGCCCCTACGAGCAGTACTTC
J: TRBJ2-3; V: TRBV7-9; D: TRBD1; size: NA; CDR3: CASSTDYFGQGVRDTQYF; DNA: TGTGCCAGCAGCACAGACTACTTTGGACAGGGGGTACGAGATACGCAGTATTTT
J: TRBJ2-1; V: TRBV10-3; D: TRBD2; size: NA; CDR3: CAIDPGTRTTLTYNEQFF; DNA: TGTGCCATCGACCCCGGGACTAGAACCACACTTACCTACAATGAGCAGTTCTTC
J: TRBJ1-2; V: TRBV28; D: NA; size: once; CDR3: CASSTTSAGPYGYTF; DNA: TGTGCCAGCAGTACAACCTCCGCAGGCCCCTATGGCTACACCTTC
J: TRBJ1-6; V: TRBV5-4; D: NA; size: NA; CDR3: CASSSGWGNSPLHF; DNA: TGTGCCAGCAGCTCCGGTTGGGGGAATTCACCCCTCCACTTT
J: TRBJ2-4; V: TRBV5-3; D: NA; size: NA; CDR3: CASSKELAKNIQYF; DNA: TGTGCCAGCAGCAAGGAGCTAGCCAAAAACATTCAGTACTTC
J: TRBJ2-7; V: TRBV9; D: TRBD1; size: NA; CDR3: CASSVGGQAYEQYF; DNA: TGTGCCAGCAGCGTAGGTGGACAGGCTTACGAGCAGTACTTC
J: TRBJ1-5; V: TRBV28; D: NA; size: NA; CDR3: CASRQEPRGGQPQHF; DNA: TGTGCCAGCAGACAAGAACCGAGGGGGGGTCAGCCCCAGCATTTT
J: TRBJ2-7; V: TRBV7-3; D: TRBD1; size: NA; CDR3: CASSSTGGEQYF; DNA: TGTGCCAGCAGCTCCACAGGGGGCGAGCAGTACTTC
J: TRBJ2-7; V: TRBV28; D: NA; size: NA; CDR3: CASSFQWEAGYEQYF; DNA: TGTGCCAGCAGTTTTCAATGGGAGGCCGGCTACGAGCAGTACTTC
J: TRBJ1-5; V: TRBV6-1; D: NA; size: NA; CDR3: CASSVWGNQPQHF; DNA: TGTGCCAGCAGTGTTTGGGGCAATCAGCCCCAGCATTTT
J: TRBJ2-7; V: TRBV6-5; D: TRBD2; size: NA; CDR3: CASSYASLAGAFEQYF; DNA: TGTGCCAGCAGTTACGCCTCGCTAGCGGGAGCCTTCGAGCAGTACTTC
J: TRBJ2-1; V: TRBV4-1; D: TRBD2; size: once; CDR3: CASSQGSGRSSYNEQFF; DNA: TGCGCCAGCAGCCAAGGGAGCGGGAGAAGCTCCTACAATGAGCAGTTCTTC
J: TRBJ1-6; V: TRBV6-6; D: TRBD1; size: NA; CDR3: CASTSGTGGSPLHF; DNA: TGTGCCAGCACCTCCGGGACAGGGGGTTCACCCCTCCACTTT
J: TRBJ2-7; V: TRBV12-2; D: NA; size: NA; CDR3: CASRLAPGGEYYEQYF; DNA: TGTGCAAGTCGCTTAGCCCCGGGTGGGGAGTACTACGAGCAGTACTTC
J: TRBJ1-6; V: TRBV29-1; D: NA; size: once; CDR3: CSVVTGHNSPLHF; DNA: TGCAGCGTTGTGACAGGTCATAATTCACCCCTCCACTTT
J: TRBJ2-2; V: TRBV7-2; D: NA; size: NA; CDR3: CASSPSLISNTGELFF; DNA: TGTGCCAGCAGCCCCAGCTTGATCTCGAACACCGGGGAGCTGTTTTTT
J: TRBJ2-7; V: TRBV28; D: NA; size: NA; CDR3: CASIGGRVAYEQYF; DNA: TGTGCCAGCATAGGGGGTAGGGTCGCCTACGAGCAGTACTTC
J: TRBJ2-7; V: TRBV28; D: NA; size: once; CDR3: CAYQAGSSYEQYF; DNA: TGTGCCTACCAGGCGGGGAGCTCCTACGAGCAGTACTTC
J: TRBJ2-1; V: TRBV13; D: TRBD1; size: once; CDR3: CASSLVLTGPEQFF; DNA: TGTGCCAGCAGCTTAGTTTTGACAGGGCCCGAGCAGTTCTTC
J: TRBJ1-2; V: TRBV4-2; D: TRBD1; size: NA; CDR3: CASSQEFGTVENYGYTF; DNA: TGTGCCAGCAGCCAAGAATTCGGGACAGTCGAGAACTATGGCTACACCTTC
J: TRBJ2-3; V: TRBV7-8; D: TRBD2; size: NA; CDR3: CASSALSWREITDTQYF; DNA: TGTGCCAGCAGCGCCCTATCGTGGCGGGAGATAACAGATACGCAGTATTTT
J: TRBJ2-7; V: TRBV11-2; D: NA; size: once; CDR3: CASSQGLYEQYF; DNA: TGTGCCAGCAGCCAGGGACTCTACGAGCAGTACTTC
J: TRBJ2-7; V: TRBV4-1; D: NA; size: NA; CDR3: CASSQAGVYEQYF; DNA: TGCGCCAGCAGCCAGGCCGGAGTCTACGAGCAGTACTTC
J: TRBJ2-1; V: TRBV29-1; D: NA; size: NA; CDR3: CSVGVGGREQFF; DNA: TGCAGCGTTGGAGTCGGGGGTCGCGAGCAGTTCTTC
J: TRBJ1-5; V: TRBV28; D: TRBD1; size: NA; CDR3: CAISGTGGIQPQHF; DNA: TGTGCCATCTCGGGAACAGGGGGCATTCAGCCCCAGCATTTT
J: TRBJ1-2; V: TRBV9; D: NA; size: NA; CDR3: CASSVATEGGYGYTF; DNA: TGTGCCAGCAGCGTAGCTACGGAGGGAGGCTATGGCTACACCTTC
J: TRBJ2-1; V: TRBV6-5; D: NA; size: NA; CDR3: CASSYQAAEEQFF; DNA: TGTGCCAGCAGTTACCAGGCAGCGGAGGAGCAGTTCTTC
J: TRBJ1-2; V: TRBV28; D: TRBD1; size: once; CDR3: CASTPGPGGRSYGYTF; DNA: TGTGCCAGCACCCCAGGGCCAGGGGGACGAAGCTATGGCTACACCTTC
J: TRBJ1-1; V: TRBV10-3; D: NA; size: NA; CDR3: CAIRTNTEAFF; DNA: TGTGCCATCCGAACAAACACTGAAGCTTTCTTT
J: TRBJ2-6; V: TRBV7-8; D: TRBD1; size: NA; CDR3: CASSDTTGTGVAGANVLTF; DNA: TGTGCCAGCAGCGACACCACCGGGACAGGGGTGGCTGGGGCCAACGTCCTGACTTTC
J: TRBJ1-5; V: TRBV7-2; D: NA; size: once; CDR3: CASSLDATIPGSNQPQHF; DNA: TGTGCCAGCAGCTTAGATGCTACCATTCCCGGTAGCAATCAGCCCCAGCATTTT
J: TRBJ1-1; V: TRBV28; D: NA; size: NA; CDR3: CASRDPWGGRDTEAFF; DNA: TGTGCCAGCAGAGACCCATGGGGGGGGCGCGACACTGAAGCTTTCTTT
J: TRBJ2-2; V: TRBV7-9; D: NA; size: NA; CDR3: CASSAGLNTGELFF; DNA: TGTGCCAGCAGCGCGGGGCTGAACACCGGGGAGCTGTTTTTT
J: TRBJ1-2; V: TRBV6-5; D: TRBD1; size: NA; CDR3: CASSPRTGLSGYTF; DNA: TGTGCCAGCAGCCCCAGGACAGGGTTGAGTGGCTACACCTTC
J: TRBJ1-3; V: TRBV9; D: NA; size: NA; CDR3: CASSRAPAATSGNTIYF; DNA: TGTGCCAGCAGCCGTGCGCCGGCAGCGACCTCTGGAAACACCATATATTTT
J: TRBJ2-7; V: TRBV15; D: TRBD1; size: NA; CDR3: CATSRDRMEQGAPASYEQYF; DNA: TGTGCCACCAGCAGAGATAGGATGGAACAGGGGGCCCCAGCCTCATACGAGCAGTACTTC
J: TRBJ1-1; V: TRBV6-5; D: NA; size: NA; CDR3: CASSYSGFTEAFF; DNA: TGTGCCAGCAGTTACTCGGGTTTCACTGAAGCTTTCTTT
J: TRBJ2-3; V: TRBV4-2; D: TRBD1; size: NA; CDR3: CASSQGGGVTDTQYF; DNA: TGTGCCAGCAGCCAAGGAGGGGGCGTCACAGATACGCAGTATTTT
J: TRBJ2-7; V: TRBV28; D: NA; size: NA; CDR3: CASSFRGFGYEQYF; DNA: TGTGCCAGCAGTTTCAGGGGATTTGGCTACGAGCAGTACTTC
J: TRBJ2-5; V: TRBV7-9; D: NA; size: NA; CDR3: CASLAETPQETQYF; DNA: TGTGCCAGTCTGGCGGAGACCCCCCAAGAGACCCAGTACTTC
J: TRBJ2-6; V: TRBV27; D: NA; size: NA; CDR3: CASSMLPGLHSGANVLTF; DNA: TGTGCCAGCAGTATGCTACCGGGCCTCCACTCTGGGGCCAACGTCCTGACTTTC
J: TRBJ2-7; V: TRBV11-2; D: TRBD2; size: NA; CDR3: CASSLSSGRGEQYF; DNA: TGTGCCAGCAGCTTAAGCAGCGGGAGAGGTGAGCAGTACTTC